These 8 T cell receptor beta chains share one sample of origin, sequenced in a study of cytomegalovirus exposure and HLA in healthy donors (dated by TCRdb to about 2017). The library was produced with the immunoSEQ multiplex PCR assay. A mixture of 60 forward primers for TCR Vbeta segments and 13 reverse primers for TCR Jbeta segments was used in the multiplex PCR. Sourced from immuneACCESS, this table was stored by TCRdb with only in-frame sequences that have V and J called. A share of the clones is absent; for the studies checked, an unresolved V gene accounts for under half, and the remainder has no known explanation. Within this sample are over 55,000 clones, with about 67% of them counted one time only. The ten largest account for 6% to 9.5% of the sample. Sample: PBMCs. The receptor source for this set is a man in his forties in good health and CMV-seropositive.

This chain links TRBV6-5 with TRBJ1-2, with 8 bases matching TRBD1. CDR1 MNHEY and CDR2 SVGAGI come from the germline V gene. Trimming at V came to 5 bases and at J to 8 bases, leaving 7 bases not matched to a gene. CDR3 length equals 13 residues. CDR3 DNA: TGTGCCAGCAGTGTACAGGGGGACCGCGGCTACACCTTC. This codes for CASSVQGDRGYTF.

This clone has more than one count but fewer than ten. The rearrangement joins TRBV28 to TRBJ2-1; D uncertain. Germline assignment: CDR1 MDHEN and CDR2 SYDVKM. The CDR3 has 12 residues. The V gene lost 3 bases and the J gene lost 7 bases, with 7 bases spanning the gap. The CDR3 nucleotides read TGTGCCAGCAGTTTGTCCAGAAATGAGCAGTTCTTC. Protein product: CASSLSRNEQFF.

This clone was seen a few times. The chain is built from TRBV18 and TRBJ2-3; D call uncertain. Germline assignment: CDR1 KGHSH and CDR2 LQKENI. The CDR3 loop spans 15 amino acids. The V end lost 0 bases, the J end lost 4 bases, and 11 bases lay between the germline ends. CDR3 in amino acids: CASSPPSIGSDTQYF. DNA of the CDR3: TGTGCCAGCTCACCACCTAGCATTGGGTCAGATACGCAGTATTTT.

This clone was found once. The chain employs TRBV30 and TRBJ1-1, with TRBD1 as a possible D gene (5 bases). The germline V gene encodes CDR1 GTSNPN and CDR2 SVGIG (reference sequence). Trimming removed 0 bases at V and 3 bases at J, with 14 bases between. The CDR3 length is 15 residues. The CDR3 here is CAWSVGAVRDTEAFF. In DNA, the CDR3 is TGTGCCTGGAGTGTTGGGGCAGTAAGAGACACTGAAGCTTTCTTT. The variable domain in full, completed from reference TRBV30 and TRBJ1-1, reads SQTIHQWPATLVQPVGSPLSLECTVEGTSNPNLYWYRQAAGRGLQLLFYSVGIGQISSEVPQNLSASRPQDRQFILSSKKLLLSDSGFYLCAWSVGAVRDTEAFFGQGTRLTVV.

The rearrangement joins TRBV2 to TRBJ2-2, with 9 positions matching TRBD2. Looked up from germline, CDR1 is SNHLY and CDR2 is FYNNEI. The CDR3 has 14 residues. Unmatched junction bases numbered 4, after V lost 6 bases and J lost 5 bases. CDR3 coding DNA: TGTGCCAGCAGCGCCCTAGCGGGGACCGGGGAGCTGTTTTTT. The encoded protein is CASSALAGTGELFF.

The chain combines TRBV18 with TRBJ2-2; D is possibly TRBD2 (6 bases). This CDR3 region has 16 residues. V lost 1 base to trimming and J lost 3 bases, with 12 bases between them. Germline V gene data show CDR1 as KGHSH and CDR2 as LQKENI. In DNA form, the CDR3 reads TGTGCCAGCTCACCACGGGCGGGATCGGACACCGGGGAGCTGTTTTTT. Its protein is CASSPRAGSDTGELFF. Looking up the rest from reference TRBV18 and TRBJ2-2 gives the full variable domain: NAGVMQNPRHLVRRRGQEARLRCSPMKGHSHVYWYRQLPEEGLKFMVYLQKENIIDESGMPKERFSAEFPKEGPSILRIQQVVRGDSAAYFCASSPRAGSDTGELFFGEGSRLTVL.

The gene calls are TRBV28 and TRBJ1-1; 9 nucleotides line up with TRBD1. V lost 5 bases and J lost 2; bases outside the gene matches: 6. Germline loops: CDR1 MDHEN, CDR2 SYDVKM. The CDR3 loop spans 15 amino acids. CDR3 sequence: CASSERTGVNTEAFF. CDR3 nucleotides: TGTGCCAGCAGTGAGAGGACAGGGGTTAACACTGAAGCTTTCTTT.

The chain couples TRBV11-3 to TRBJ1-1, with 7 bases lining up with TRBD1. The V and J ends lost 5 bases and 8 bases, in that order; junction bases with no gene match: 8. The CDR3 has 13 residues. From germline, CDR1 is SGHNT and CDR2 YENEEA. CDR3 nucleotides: TGTGCCAGCAGCCTATTGACAGGGTCAGAAGCTTTCTTT. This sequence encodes CASSLLTGSEAFF. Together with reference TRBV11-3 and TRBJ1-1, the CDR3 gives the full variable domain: EAGVVQSPRYKIIEKKQPVAFWCNPISGHNTLYWYLQNLGQGPELLIRYENEEAVDDSQLPKDRFSAERLKGVDSTLKIQPAELGDSAVYLCASSLLTGSEAFFGQGTRLTVV.